Included here is one T cell receptor (beta chain) sequence, with context. Its antigen remains unidentified. This CDR3 comprises 20 residues. Trimming removed 5 bases at V and 3 bases at J, with 32 bases between. CDR1 and CDR2 from the germline V gene are SGHAT and FQNNGV. The data are from a study of CD8+CD57+ T cells in acquired aplastic anemia. Study summary: 3.2 ug was the average amount of DNA from sorted CD4+ and CD8+ cells. General study results and limits: Patients and controls shared some 29 CD8+ CDR3 sequences, which appeared highly expressed in patients and within their immunodominant clones.

Profiling of TCR beta VDJ combinations and CDR3 sequences used genomic DNA as template. TCRdb passed the reads through MiXCR, listing each CDR3 protein once. The sample includes a few hundred thousand distinct CDR3 sequences, 34% of them seen just once. This chain links TRBV11-2 with TRBJ2-7; tentatively, D is TRBD1 or TRBD2 (6 bases each). Sequencing was done on a sample of sorted CD4+, CD8+, or CD8+CD57+ T cells (not recorded which) from PBMCs. The sequence was obtained from a human donor in good health, serving as a control. CDR3 amino acids: CASSLTNLSPGWGAVYEQYF. Written as DNA, the CDR3 is TGTGCCAGCAGCCTCACTAACCTCTCCCCGGGATGGGGGGCGGTCTACGAGCAGTACTTC.